This T cell receptor (beta chain) came from a study of T cells in Graves' hyperthyroidism and ophthalmopathy (dated by TCRdb to about 2019). About the study as a whole: Peripheral blood samples were taken at the time of initial diagnosis, prior to any treatment. Whether ophthalmopathy could be predicted prospectively was tested in an independent validation cohort made up of under 20 hyperthyroidism patients plus 17 patients who later progressed to ophthalmopathy. In roughly six Graves' hyperthyroidism patients, the study also compared T-cell repertoires from thyroid tissue with T-cell repertoires from blood. The approximately 100 discovery patients were randomly divided into training and test sets at a 7:3 ratio. A discovery cohort of about 96 patients, about 40 with Graves' ophthalmopathy and more than 55 with stable Graves' hyperthyroidism, was used to find distinguishing TCR V-J signatures. The paper reports TCR Vbeta CDR3 sequencing of approximately 140 peripheral blood samples: under 45 ophthalmopathy, approximately 74 hyperthyroidism and about 17 progressor patients. Once sampling was done, hyperthyroidism patients were given methimazole at a starting dose of 30 mg daily, whereas ophthalmopathy patients were given high-dose intravenous methylprednisolone.

Worth noting for this clonotype: Its cognate antigen has yet to be identified. One base away there is no much larger clone; base qualities are not given.

Amplification of TCR beta CDR3 regions was carried out from RNA transcripts. The TCR CDR3 was subjected to a first round of RT-PCR using the HTBI primer set and the Qiagen OneStep RT-PCR kit. Libraries were constructed in a second round of multiplex PCR, after which size selection and purification were performed. Paired-end sequencing of the libraries was performed with 100 bp reads on an Illumina HiSeq2000. The authors' analysis ran thus. Raw data were processed with SOAPnuke, discarding reads with adapters, uncalled bases, mean Phred below 15, or no exact constant-primer or identifier match. High-quality paired reads were merged using COPE v1.2.5, and each unique nucleotide sequence was defined as a clonotype. Clonotypes were aligned to IMGT TRBV, TRBD and TRBJ reference segments using MiTCR v1.1. The analysis was restricted to V-J combinations with a frequency above 0.0001, which together covered 99% to 99.2% of the repertoires. A TCS score was defined as the ratio of F50 (clonal expansion) to E x V (chaos), with BLOSUM62-based TCRdist applied between CDR3 peptides within each V-J. Welch's t-statistics and random forest reduced fewer than 600 V-J features to under 15, which were used in a naive Bayes classifier (R e1071). TCRdb reworked the public reads: Q25 trimming with fastp, MiXCR clone assembly, productive beta chains retained. Each entry is one CDR3 protein sequence, shown with its most common DNA and genes. The V and J calls come from TCRdb's annotation, not from the publication. For this sample there are roughly 570,000 distinct CDR3 sequences; 15% to 18% appear just once. Around 7.5% of the sample rests with the top ten.

A patient counted as having stable Graves' hyperthyroidism if no progression to ophthalmopathy occurred over 18 months of follow-up. Hyperthyroidism patients were aged 18 to 65 years and newly diagnosed, with disease duration of less than 2 months. Any patient with an uncontrolled infection, another autoimmune disease, pregnancy or lactation was excluded. Clinical symptoms, serum thyroxine and TRAb, thyroid ultrasound, and orbital computed tomography formed the basis for the diagnoses. Ficoll-Paque density gradient centrifugation was used to isolate PBMCs from around 10 ml of fresh peripheral blood. Total RNA was extracted with Trizol reagent, and quality was checked on an Agilent 2100 Bioanalyzer. Clipping removes 3 bases from V and 6 bases from J, with 5 as the unmatched junction base count. Taken from the germline V gene (reference sequence), the CDR1 and CDR2 loops are LNHDA and SQIVND. The CDR3 runs 15 amino acids, cysteine and phenylalanine included. Only the CDR3 part of the read is kept: 45 bases, read in frame from the first base.

What the research found in general, with its limitations: In validation, progression to ophthalmopathy was predicted by the model with 70.59% sensitivity and 72.22% specificity, a median of 6.5 months before onset. Most expanded thyroid clonotypes (frequency above 0.001) were also found in blood, which suggests that blood repertoires may mirror thyroid immune responses. Sample size was not statistically predetermined, and blinding of investigators to group allocation was not performed. A 13 V-J signature model separated ophthalmopathy from stable hyperthyroidism, with roughly 88% sensitivity and 81% to 82% specificity in cross-validation and 80%/75% in testing.

The sequence was collected from a woman in her 30s with Graves' hyperthyroidism. The rearranged chain carries TRBV19 and TRBJ2-2; TRBD2 fits 9 bases in the junction. The sequencing input was blood. The CDR3 region reads CASSIGGRASGELFF. The sequenced DNA: TGTGCCAGTAGTATTGGCGGGAGGGCCTCCGGGGAGCTGTTTTTT. Joined to the reference TRBV19 and TRBJ2-2 proteins, this CDR3 gives the full variable domain: DGGITQSPKYLFRKEGQNVTLSCEQNLNHDAMYWYRQDPGQGLRLIYYSQIVNDFQKGDIAEGYSVSREKKESFPLTVTSAQKNPTAFYLCASSIGGRASGELFFGEGSRLTVL.